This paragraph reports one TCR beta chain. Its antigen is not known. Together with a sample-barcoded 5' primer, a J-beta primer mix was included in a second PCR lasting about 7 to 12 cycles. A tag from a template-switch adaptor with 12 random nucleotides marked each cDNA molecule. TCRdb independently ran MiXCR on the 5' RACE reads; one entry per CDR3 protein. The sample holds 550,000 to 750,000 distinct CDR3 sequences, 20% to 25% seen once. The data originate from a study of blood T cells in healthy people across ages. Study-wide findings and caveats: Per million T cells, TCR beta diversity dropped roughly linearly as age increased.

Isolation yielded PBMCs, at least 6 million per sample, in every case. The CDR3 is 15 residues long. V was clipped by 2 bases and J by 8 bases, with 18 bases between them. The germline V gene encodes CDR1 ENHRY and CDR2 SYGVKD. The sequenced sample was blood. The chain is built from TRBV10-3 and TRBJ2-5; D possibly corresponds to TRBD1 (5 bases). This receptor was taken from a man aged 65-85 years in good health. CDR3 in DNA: TGTGCCATCAGTGAGCCGGCCGACGGACAAGGCACCCAGTACTTC. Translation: CAISEPADGQGTQYF.